This TCR beta chain was identified in a study of blood T cell repertoires in COVID-19. This CDR3 is 15 amino acids long. Per germline, CDR1 SGHTA and CDR2 FQGNSA. Trimming pared 0 bases from V and 2 bases from J, leaving 8 bases between. Measured with immunoSEQ multiplex PCR; TCRdb has only the in-frame clones, and not every one. The profile shows more than 250,000 clones, around 87% of them singletons. V gene TRBV7-2 combines with J gene TRBJ1-5, with unresolved D. This clonotype originated in a man aged 45-60 years with active or convalescent COVID-19. Sequenced sample: peripheral blood. In DNA, the CDR3 is TGTGCCAGCAGCTTAGCGCCCGGAGGCAATCAGCCCCAGCATTTT. Its protein product is CASSLAPGGNQPQHF.